One sample yielded the 31 T cell receptor beta chains listed below, sequenced in a study of blood T cell repertoires in COVID-19 (dated by TCRdb to about 2020). The library was built by means of the immunoSEQ multiplex PCR assay. TCRdb obtained this table from immuneACCESS and retained in-frame rearrangements with V and J assigned. These tables miss some clones; where compared with another copy, unresolved V genes account for less than half of the shortfall, and the remainder is unexplained. This sample gives 55,000 to 70,000 clones in total; about 90% of them show up just once. Together, the top ten hold roughly 40% of the sample. Sequenced material: peripheral blood. These receptors were taken from a woman aged 55-70 years with COVID-19, enrolled during active disease.

The J gene is TRBJ2-7, the V gene TRBV5-6; 8 bases match TRBD1. This CDR3 spans 16 amino acids. Trimming took 0 bases from V and 4 from J; bases not matched to a gene: 9. The V gene's germline CDR1 is SGHDT and CDR2 YYEEEE. The CDR3 is CASSLGLDRDSYEQYF. The CDR3, as DNA: TGTGCCAGCAGCTTGGGATTGGACAGGGACAGTTACGAGCAGTACTTC.

The chain joins TRBV15 to TRBJ2-3; 8 bases are shared with TRBD2. The CDR3 is 17 amino acids. The germline gives CDR1 LNHNV, CDR2 YYDKDF (reference sequence). The V gene end was trimmed by 0 bases and the J gene end by 0 bases; junction bases not matched to a gene: 5. In DNA form, the CDR3 reads TGTGCCACCAGCAGAGATAGCGGGGTCGTGAGCACAGATACGCAGTATTTT. Translating gives CATSRDSGVVSTDTQYF.

This chain uses TRBV7-9 with TRBJ1-5; tentatively, D is TRBD1 (5 bases). V was trimmed by 3 bases and J by 5 bases, leaving 14 bases between them. The CDR3 runs 15 residues. The germline gives CDR1 SEHNR, CDR2 FQNEAQ (reference sequence). This CDR3 is CASSLGGVVDQPQHF. The CDR3 DNA follows: TGTGCCAGCAGCTTGGGAGGGGTTGTAGATCAGCCCCAGCATTTT.

This clone was observed once. The genes are TRBV29-1 and TRBJ2-1; the match to TRBD2 covers 8 bases. The CDR3 contains 14 residues. J was trimmed by 7 bases and V by 7 bases; bases with no gene match: 12. Germline assignment: CDR1 SQVTM and CDR2 ANQGSEA. The DNA of the CDR3 is TGCAGCGCATCTCAAGCGGGAGCGGTTAATGAGCAGTTCTTC. Encoded protein: CSASQAGAVNEQFF.

This clone was detected ten times or more. This chain connects TRBV9 to TRBJ1-2; 8 bases line up with TRBD1. Germline assignment: CDR1 SGDLS and CDR2 YYNGEE. With 1 base clipped from V and 3 bases from J, the junction kept 2 bases outside the gene matches. The CDR3 runs 14 residues. The CDR3 loop reads CASSVTTGDYGYTF. The CDR3 coding sequence is TGTGCCAGCAGCGTAACGACAGGGGACTATGGCTACACCTTC.

The table lists this clone with a count of one. The V and J genes are TRBV2 and TRBJ2-1; 7 bases are shared with TRBD1. The CDR3 runs to 16 residues. V gave up 4 bases and J gave up 0 bases; unmatched junction bases: 6. Germline V gene sequence: CDR1 SNHLY, CDR2 FYNNEI. The CDR3 bases are TGTGCCAGCAGTGGCTCGACAGGGAGCTCCTACAATGAGCAGTTCTTC. It yields the protein CASSGSTGSSYNEQFF.

The J gene is TRBJ2-1, the V gene TRBV18; the match to TRBD1 covers 11 bases. The germline CDR1 and CDR2 sequences are KGHSH and LQKENI. Trimming removed 3 bases from V and 9 bases from J; junction bases left unmatched: 1. The CDR3 spans 13 residues. CDR3 DNA: TGTGCCAGCTCACCTGGGACAGGGGGTGAGCAGTTCTTC. It translates to CASSPGTGGEQFF.

V usage is TRBV6-5 and J usage is TRBJ1-1; D remains unclear. Trimming took 2 bases from V and 3 from J, leaving 7 bases between them. The germline CDR1 and CDR2 sequences are MNHEY and SVGAGI. The CDR3 has 13 residues. The DNA of the CDR3 is TGTGCCAGCAGTTACCTCGAGGACACTGAAGCTTTCTTT. Residues: CASSYLEDTEAFF.

The rearrangement links TRBV11-2 to TRBJ2-2; 10 positions agree with TRBD1. The J segment lost 4 bases and the V segment lost 2 bases, leaving 10 bases of the junction unmatched. There are 18 residues in the CDR3. Germline V gives CDR1 SGHAT, CDR2 FQNNGV. The CDR3 here is CASSLIPTGGGGTGELFF. CDR3 DNA: TGTGCCAGCAGCTTAATCCCGACAGGGGGCGGAGGCACCGGGGAGCTGTTTTTT.

The chain recombines TRBV19 with TRBJ2-6; TRBD1 matches at 9 bases. CDR3 size: 12 residues. Germline-derived CDR1 and CDR2 are LNHDA and SQIVND (reference sequence). V dropped 8 bases and J dropped 12; count of bases not matched to a gene: 5. Here the CDR3 DNA reads TGTGCCAGTCTGGGACAGGGTACCGTCCTGACTTTC. Encoded protein: CASLGQGTVLTF.

This chain joins TRBV11-2 and TRBJ2-3; possibly TRBD2 for D (6 bases). This CDR3 comprises 12 residues. The germline V and J ends were trimmed by 3 bases and 5 bases, with 6 bases remaining between them. The germline gives CDR1 SGHAT, CDR2 FQNNGV. The CDR3 DNA reads TGTGCCAGCAGCTTGGGACTAGATACGCAGTATTTT. Protein sequence: CASSLGLDTQYF.

V gene TRBV4-3 combines with J gene TRBJ2-1; 8 bases agree with TRBD1. The CDR3 runs 16 residues. Germline assignment: CDR1 LGHNA and CDR2 YSLEER. The V and J ends lost 0 bases and 2 bases, in that order; junction bases with no gene match: 3. The DNA of the CDR3 is TGCGCCAGCAGCCAAGAGCAGGGGGCGGCCTACAATGAGCAGTTCTTC. This encodes CASSQEQGAAYNEQFF.

The chain combines TRBV10-3 with TRBJ1-3; tentative D call: TRBD1 (6 bases). CDR1 and CDR2 from the germline V gene are ENHRY and SYGVKD. The CDR3 contains 15 residues. Between the trimmed V and J ends, which lost 4 bases and 2 bases, there was a span of 12 bases. The DNA of the CDR3 is TGTGCCATCAGTGCCCTCACAGGGACTGGAAACACCATATATTTT. Translated, it gives CAISALTGTGNTIYF.

V usage is TRBV10-3 and J usage is TRBJ1-2; TRBD1 matches at 7 bases. Trimming took 6 bases from V and 3 from J; bases not matched to a gene: 4. The CDR3 is 13 amino acids. Looked up from germline, CDR1 is ENHRY and CDR2 is SYGVKD. The CDR3 sequence: CAISSDRDYGYTF. The DNA for the CDR3 is TGTGCCATCAGCTCAGACAGGGACTATGGCTACACCTTC.

The chain combines TRBV5-1 with TRBJ1-3, with D maybe TRBD1 (6 bases). Per the germline V gene, CDR1 is SGHRS and CDR2 is YFSETQ. The CDR3 is 15 amino acids. Trimming took 2 bases from V and 2 from J, leaving 11 bases between them. For the CDR3, the DNA is TGCGCCAGCAGCTTATCCGGGACAACTGGAAACACCATATATTTT. Protein product: CASSLSGTTGNTIYF.

This sequence joins TRBV5-8 and TRBJ2-2, with TRBD2 as a possible D gene (5 bases). The germline V and J ends were trimmed by 2 bases and 4 bases, with 15 bases remaining between them. CDR3 length: 16 amino acids. CDR1 is SGHTS and CDR2 is YDEGEE in the germline V gene. CDR3 in DNA: TGTGCCAGCAGCTTAGCCGGAGGATGGGGCACCGGGGAGCTGTTTTTT. Protein product: CASSLAGGWGTGELFF.

The V call is TRBV12-5, the J call TRBJ1-2, with a weak D call TRBD1 (5 bases). The germline V gene has CDR1 LGHNT and CDR2 FRNRAP. CDR3 length equals 13 residues. V was cut by 6 bases and J by 1 base, with 9 bases left in between. CDR3 region: CASGSDNNYGYTF. In DNA, the CDR3 is TGTGCTAGTGGCTCGGACAATAACTATGGCTACACCTTC.

The rearrangement uses TRBV18 and TRBJ2-1; TRBD1 aligns across 8 bases. V dropped 3 bases and J dropped 9; count of bases not matched to a gene: 7. The germline CDR1 and CDR2 sequences are KGHSH and LQKENI. This CDR3 contains 14 residues. CDR3 DNA: TGTGCCAGCTCACCTGGGACAGGTTATGGTGAGCAGTTCTTC. Its translation: CASSPGTGYGEQFF.

CDR3 protein: CASSLDPSRNSPLHF. DNA for the CDR3: TGTGCCAGCAGCTTGGACCCTTCGAGGAATTCACCCCTCCACTTT. This chain connects TRBV5-4 to TRBJ1-6; D gene ambiguous. The CDR3 is made up of 15 amino acids. The germline V gene has CDR1 SGHNT and CDR2 YYREEE (reference sequence). Trimming removed 0 bases at V and 7 bases at J, with 11 bases between.

The chain couples TRBV30 to TRBJ1-5, with 7 bases that match TRBD1. V trimming: 1 base; J trimming: 6 bases; junction bases outside the gene matches: 3. This CDR3 contains 13 residues. Germline V gives CDR1 GTSNPN, CDR2 SVGIG (reference sequence). The CDR3 DNA reads TGTGCCTGGAGTGAAACAGGGGTTCAGCCCCAGCATTTT. This sequence encodes CAWSETGVQPQHF.

The V gene is TRBV28, the J gene TRBJ2-7; 10 bases match TRBD1. CDR3 length: 16 amino acids. Trimming cost V 6 bases and J 0 bases; bases outside gene matches: 8. Germline V CDR1 and CDR2: MDHEN, SYDVKM. The CDR3, as DNA: TGTGCCAGCAGCGGAGCCGGGACAGGGGACTCCTACGAGCAGTACTTC. Residues: CASSGAGTGDSYEQYF.

The genes are TRBV30 and TRBJ2-5; the match to TRBD2 covers 12 bases. Germline CDR1 is GTSNPN and CDR2 is SVGIG (reference sequence). Trimming took 1 base from V and 0 from J; bases not matched to a gene: 12. The CDR3 is 19 amino acids. The CDR3 DNA reads as TGTGCCTGGAGTGGACCCTCTAGCGGGGGGGGTTCGTACCAAGAGACCCAGTACTTC. Translated: CAWSGPSSGGGSYQETQYF.

V and J are TRBV6-1 and TRBJ1-2, with TRBD1 identical over 7 bases. V shed 1 base and J 8 bases; nucleotides not matched to a gene: 13. CDR3 length: 16 residues. The germline V gene has CDR1 MNHNS and CDR2 SASEGT. The CDR3 nucleotides are TGTGCCAGCAGTGAAGGGGTCAGGGGGAGGACGGGCGGCTACACCTTC. This sequence encodes CASSEGVRGRTGGYTF.

This clone was found once. The chain links TRBV19 to TRBJ2-1; 7 nucleotides line up with TRBD2. The CDR3 sequence is 15 residues long. The germline gives CDR1 LNHDA, CDR2 SQIVND (reference sequence). J lost 6 bases, V lost 3 bases, and 8 bases had no gene match. Written as DNA, the CDR3 is TGTGCCAGTAGTATGGGCACTAGCGCCCGCAATGAGCAGTTCTTC. It translates to CASSMGTSARNEQFF.

J is TRBJ2-2 and V is TRBV5-4; 10 bases fit TRBD1. There are 16 residues in the CDR3. V trimming: 5 bases; J trimming: 4 bases; junction bases outside the gene matches: 8. The germline V gene has CDR1 SGHNT and CDR2 YYREEE (reference sequence). CDR3 region: CASRSTWDRGTGELFF. Written as DNA, the CDR3 is TGTGCCAGCAGATCGACGTGGGACAGGGGCACCGGGGAGCTGTTTTTT.

The chain links TRBV28 to TRBJ2-7; 7 bases fit TRBD2. The J segment lost 0 bases and the V segment lost 4 bases, leaving 6 bases of the junction unmatched. The germline V gene has CDR1 MDHEN and CDR2 SYDVKM. This CDR3 has 15 amino acids. CDR3 sequence: CASSWGGLRSYEQYF. The CDR3 DNA sequence: TGTGCCAGCAGTTGGGGAGGGCTCCGCTCCTACGAGCAGTACTTC.

The rearrangement links TRBV11-3 to TRBJ2-7; a possible D gene is TRBD2 (5 bases). This CDR3 comprises 13 residues. The germline CDR1 and CDR2 sequences are SGHNT and YENEEA. The V gene lost 4 bases and the J gene lost 4 bases, with 11 bases spanning the gap. The CDR3 reads CASSSPTGYEQYF. CDR3 sequence (DNA): TGTGCCAGCAGCTCGCCGACGGGGTACGAGCAGTACTTC.

The V and J genes are TRBV28 and TRBJ2-3; D is perhaps TRBD1 (5 bases). The germline V gene has CDR1 MDHEN and CDR2 SYDVKM. V lost 4 bases, J lost 4 bases, and 30 bases lay in between. The CDR3 has 20 amino acids. The CDR3 spells CASSYPSDKITSPSADTQYF. The DNA for the CDR3 is TGTGCCAGCAGTTACCCCTCGGACAAGATAACCTCTCCGAGCGCAGATACGCAGTATTTT.

The chain combines TRBV24-1 with TRBJ2-7; 9 bases align to TRBD1. This CDR3 has 18 residues. Germline V gives CDR1 KGHDR, CDR2 SFDVKD. V trimming: 7 bases; J trimming: 4 bases; junction bases outside the gene matches: 19. CDR3 in amino acids: CATRVSGQGPPESYEQYF. The CDR3 nucleotides read TGTGCCACCAGGGTGTCGGGACAGGGACCACCAGAAAGTTACGAGCAGTACTTC.

The V gene is TRBV27, the J gene TRBJ2-7, with a possible D match to TRBD1 (6 bases). CDR1 is MNHEY, CDR2 SMNVEV, per germline (reference sequence). V lost 3 bases and J 3 bases, leaving 12 bases between the germline ends. CDR3 length: 14 amino acids. The CDR3 is CASSLLRGGYEQYF. In nucleotides, the CDR3 is TGTGCCAGCAGTTTGCTCAGGGGTGGCTACGAGCAGTACTTC.

This chain uses TRBV21-1 with TRBJ1-3; the table names TRBD1, a call not compared with the DNA. TRBV21-1 is a pseudogene locus. This CDR3 has 17 residues. In nucleotides, the CDR3 is TGTGCCAGCAGAGATTCCCGACGGACAGGGTCTGGAAACACCATATATTTT. This codes for CASRDSRRTGSGNTIYF.